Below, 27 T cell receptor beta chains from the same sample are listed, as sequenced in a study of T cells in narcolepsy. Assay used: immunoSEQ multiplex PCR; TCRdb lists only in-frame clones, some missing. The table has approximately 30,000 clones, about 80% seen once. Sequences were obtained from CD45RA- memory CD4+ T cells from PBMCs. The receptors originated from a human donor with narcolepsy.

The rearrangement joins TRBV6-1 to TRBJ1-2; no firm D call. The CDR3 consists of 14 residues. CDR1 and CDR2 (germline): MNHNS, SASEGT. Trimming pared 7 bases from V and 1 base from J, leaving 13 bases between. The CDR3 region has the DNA TGTGCCAGCACCGGTGGGAGGAGTAACTATGGCTACACCTTC. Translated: CASTGGRSNYGYTF.

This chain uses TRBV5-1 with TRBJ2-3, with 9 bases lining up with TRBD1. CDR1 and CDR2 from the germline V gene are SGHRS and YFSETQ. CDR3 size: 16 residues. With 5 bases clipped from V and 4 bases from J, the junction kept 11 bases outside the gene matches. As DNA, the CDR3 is TGCGCCAGCAGGGCCTTAAGGACAGGGGATGCAGATACGCAGTATTTT. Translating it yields CASRALRTGDADTQYF.

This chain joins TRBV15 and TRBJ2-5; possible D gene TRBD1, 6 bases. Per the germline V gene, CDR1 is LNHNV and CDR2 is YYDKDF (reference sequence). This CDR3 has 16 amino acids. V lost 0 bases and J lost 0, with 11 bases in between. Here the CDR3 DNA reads TGTGCCACCAGCAGAGATTGGGACAATCACCAAGAGACCCAGTACTTC. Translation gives CATSRDWDNHQETQYF.

This chain's CDR3 is CASSSPLTGSYGYTF. In nucleotides, the CDR3 is TGTGCCAGCAGCTCCCCGCTGACAGGTTCCTATGGCTACACCTTC. The rearrangement links TRBV5-4 to TRBJ1-2, with D perhaps TRBD1 (6 bases). Germline assignment: CDR1 SGHNT and CDR2 YYREEE (reference sequence). The CDR3 is 15 residues long. V lost 3 bases, J lost 4 bases, and 16 bases lay in between.

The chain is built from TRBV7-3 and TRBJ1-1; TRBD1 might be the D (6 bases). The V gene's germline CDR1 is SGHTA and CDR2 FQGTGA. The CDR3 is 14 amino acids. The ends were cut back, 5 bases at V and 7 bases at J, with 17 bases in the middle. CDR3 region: CASSPQGTSGEAFF. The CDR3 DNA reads TGTGCCAGCAGCCCCCAGGGGACCTCGGGTGAAGCTTTCTTT.

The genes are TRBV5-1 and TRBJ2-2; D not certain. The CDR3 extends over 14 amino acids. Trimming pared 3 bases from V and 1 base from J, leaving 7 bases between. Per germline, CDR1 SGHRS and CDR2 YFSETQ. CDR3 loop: CASSSAGNTGELFF. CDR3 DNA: TGCGCCAGCAGCTCTGCAGGGAACACCGGGGAGCTGTTTTTT.

The CDR3 nucleotides are TGTGCCAGCAATACTCAGACAGGACCCTATGGCTACACCTTC. Its protein product is CASNTQTGPYGYTF. This rearrangement joins TRBV6-1 to TRBJ1-2; perhaps TRBD1 as D (6 bases). Germline CDR1 and CDR2: MNHNS and SASEGT. V dropped 7 bases and J dropped 4 bases, with 16 bases sitting between them. The CDR3 contains 14 residues.

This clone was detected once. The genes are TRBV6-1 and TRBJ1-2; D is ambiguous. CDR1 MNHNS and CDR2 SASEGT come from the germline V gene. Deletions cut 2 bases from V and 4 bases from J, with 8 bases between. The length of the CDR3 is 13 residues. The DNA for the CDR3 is TGTGCCAGCAGTGAACGAGGCGTCTATGGCTACACCTTC. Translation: CASSERGVYGYTF.

CDR3 bases: TGTGCCAGCAGTTTAGGACAGGGCCGAGACAATCAGCCCCAGCATTTT. It is translated as CASSLGQGRDNQPQHF. The chain links TRBV2 to TRBJ1-5, with 8 bases identical to TRBD1. The CDR3 contains 16 residues. The ends lost 5 bases at V and 3 bases at J; junction bases unmatched: 9. Germline CDR1 is SNHLY and CDR2 is FYNNEI.

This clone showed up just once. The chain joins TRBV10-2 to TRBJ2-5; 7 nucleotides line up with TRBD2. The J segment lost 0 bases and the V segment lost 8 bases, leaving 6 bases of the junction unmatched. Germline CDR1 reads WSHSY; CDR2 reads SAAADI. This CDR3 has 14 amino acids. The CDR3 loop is CASLGSGYQETQYF. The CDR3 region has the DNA TGCGCCAGCTTGGGTAGCGGGTACCAAGAGACCCAGTACTTC.

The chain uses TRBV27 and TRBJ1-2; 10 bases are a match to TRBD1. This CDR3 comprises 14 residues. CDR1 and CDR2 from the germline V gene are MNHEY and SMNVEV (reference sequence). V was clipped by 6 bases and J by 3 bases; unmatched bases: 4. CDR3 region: CASRGTGAHYGYTF. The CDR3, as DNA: TGTGCCAGCAGGGGGACAGGGGCGCACTATGGCTACACCTTC.

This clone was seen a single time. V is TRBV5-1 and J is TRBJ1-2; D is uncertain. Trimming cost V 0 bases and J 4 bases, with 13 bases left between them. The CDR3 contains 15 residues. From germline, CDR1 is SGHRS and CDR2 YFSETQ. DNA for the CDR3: TGCGCCAGCAGCTTGGAGGCAGGTCCTAGCTATGGCTACACCTTC. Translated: CASSLEAGPSYGYTF.

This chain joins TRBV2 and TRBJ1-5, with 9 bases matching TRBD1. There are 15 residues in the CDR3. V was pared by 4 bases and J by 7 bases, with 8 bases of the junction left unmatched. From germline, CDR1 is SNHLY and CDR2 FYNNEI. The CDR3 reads CASSADGTGRQPQHF. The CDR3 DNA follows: TGTGCCAGCAGTGCTGACGGGACAGGGAGACAGCCCCAGCATTTT.

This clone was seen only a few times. The CDR3 sequence is CASTSSEGGYGYTF. The CDR3 DNA reads as TGCGCCAGCACCTCTTCAGAGGGCGGCTATGGCTACACCTTC. The chain is built from TRBV5-1 and TRBJ1-2; D uncertain. CDR3 length: 14 residues. Germline CDR1 SGHRS, CDR2 YFSETQ. Trimming removed 6 bases from V and 4 bases from J, with 16 bases in between.

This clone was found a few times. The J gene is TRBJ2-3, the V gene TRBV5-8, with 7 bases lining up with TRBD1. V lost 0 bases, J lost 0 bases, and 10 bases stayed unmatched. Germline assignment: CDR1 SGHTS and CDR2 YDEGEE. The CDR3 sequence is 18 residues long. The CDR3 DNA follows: TGTGCCAGCAGCTTGGCCCGACGATTGGACAGGAGCACAGATACGCAGTATTTT. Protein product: CASSLARRLDRSTDTQYF.

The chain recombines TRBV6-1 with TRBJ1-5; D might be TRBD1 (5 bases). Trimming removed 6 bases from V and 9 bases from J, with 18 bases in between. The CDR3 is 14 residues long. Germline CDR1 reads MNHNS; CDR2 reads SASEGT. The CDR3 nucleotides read TGTGCCAGCAGCGACGGGACGGCCGGGCGGCCCCAGCATTTT. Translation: CASSDGTAGRPQHF.

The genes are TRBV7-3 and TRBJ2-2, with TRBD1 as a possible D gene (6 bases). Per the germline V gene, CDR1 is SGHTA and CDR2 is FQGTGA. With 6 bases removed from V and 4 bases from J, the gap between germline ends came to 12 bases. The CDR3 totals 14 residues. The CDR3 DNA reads TGTGCCAGCAGGGCAGGGGCGACCACCGGGGAGCTGTTTTTT. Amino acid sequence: CASRAGATTGELFF.

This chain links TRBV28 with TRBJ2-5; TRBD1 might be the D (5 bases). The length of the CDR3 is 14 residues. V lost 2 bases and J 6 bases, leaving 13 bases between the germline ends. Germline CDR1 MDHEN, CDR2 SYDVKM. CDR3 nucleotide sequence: TGTGCCAGCAGTTTAGTAGGGGTGAAGAAGACCCAGTACTTC. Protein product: CASSLVGVKKTQYF.

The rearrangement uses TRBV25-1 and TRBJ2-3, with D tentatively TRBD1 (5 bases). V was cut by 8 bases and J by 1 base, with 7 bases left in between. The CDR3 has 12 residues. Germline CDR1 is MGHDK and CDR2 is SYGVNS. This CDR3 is CASGRGTDTQYF. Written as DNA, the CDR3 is TGTGCCAGCGGCAGGGGCACAGATACGCAGTATTTT.

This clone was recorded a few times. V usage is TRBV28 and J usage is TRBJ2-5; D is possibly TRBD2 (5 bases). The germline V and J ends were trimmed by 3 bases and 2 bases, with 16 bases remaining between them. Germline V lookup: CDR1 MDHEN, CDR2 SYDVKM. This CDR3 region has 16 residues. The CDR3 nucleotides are TGTGCCAGCAGTTTCAGTCTAGGAGGCGGTCAAGAGACCCAGTACTTC. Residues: CASSFSLGGGQETQYF.

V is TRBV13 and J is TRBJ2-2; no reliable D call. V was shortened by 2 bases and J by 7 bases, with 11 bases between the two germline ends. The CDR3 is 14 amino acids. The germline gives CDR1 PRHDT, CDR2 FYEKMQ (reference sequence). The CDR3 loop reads CASSLSVLSGELFF. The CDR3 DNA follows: TGTGCCAGCAGCTTATCCGTCCTCAGCGGGGAGCTGTTTTTT.

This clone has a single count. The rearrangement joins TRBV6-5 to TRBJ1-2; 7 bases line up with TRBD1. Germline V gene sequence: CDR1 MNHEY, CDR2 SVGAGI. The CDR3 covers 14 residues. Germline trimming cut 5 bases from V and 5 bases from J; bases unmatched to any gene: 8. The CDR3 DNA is TGTGCCAGCAGTGAAATAGGGGGCGAATATGGCTACACCTTC. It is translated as CASSEIGGEYGYTF.

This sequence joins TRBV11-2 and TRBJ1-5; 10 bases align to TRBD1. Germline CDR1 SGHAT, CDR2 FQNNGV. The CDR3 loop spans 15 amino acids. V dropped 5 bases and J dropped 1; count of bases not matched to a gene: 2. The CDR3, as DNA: TGTGCCAGCAGCGGGACAGGGGCGAGCAATCAGCCCCAGCATTTT. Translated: CASSGTGASNQPQHF.

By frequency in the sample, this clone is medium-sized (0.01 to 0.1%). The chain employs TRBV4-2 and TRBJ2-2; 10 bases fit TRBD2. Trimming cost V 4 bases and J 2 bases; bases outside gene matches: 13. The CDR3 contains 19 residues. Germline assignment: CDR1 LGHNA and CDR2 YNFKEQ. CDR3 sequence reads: CASSRAASSGGLNTGELFF. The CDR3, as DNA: TGTGCCAGCAGCCGGGCAGCGTCTAGCGGGGGACTTAACACCGGGGAGCTGTTTTTT.

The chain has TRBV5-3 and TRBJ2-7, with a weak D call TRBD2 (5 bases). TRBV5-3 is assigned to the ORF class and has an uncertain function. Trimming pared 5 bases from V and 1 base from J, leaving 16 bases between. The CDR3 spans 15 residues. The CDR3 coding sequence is TGTGCCAGAAGGGACTCGGGTAGTAAGTCCTACGAGCAGTACGTC. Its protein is CARRDSGSKSYEQYV.

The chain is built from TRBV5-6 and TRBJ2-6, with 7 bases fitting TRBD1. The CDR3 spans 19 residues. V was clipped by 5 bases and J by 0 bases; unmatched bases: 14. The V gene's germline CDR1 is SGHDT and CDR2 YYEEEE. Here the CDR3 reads CASRSRREQGSSGANVLTF. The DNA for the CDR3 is TGTGCCAGCAGGTCCCGCCGCGAACAGGGGAGCTCTGGGGCCAACGTCCTGACTTTC.

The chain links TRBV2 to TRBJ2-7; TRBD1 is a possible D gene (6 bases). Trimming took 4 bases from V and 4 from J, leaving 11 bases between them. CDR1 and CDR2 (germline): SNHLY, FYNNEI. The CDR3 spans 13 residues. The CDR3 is CASSVDRKYEQYF. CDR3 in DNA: TGTGCCAGCAGTGTGGACAGAAAATACGAGCAGTACTTC.